These T cell receptor beta chains were read from a single sample in a study of blood T cell repertoires in COVID-19. Libraries were prepared by immunoSEQ multiplex PCR; TCRdb keeps only in-frame clonotypes and omits some of them. The sample holds 250,000 to 350,000 clones, roughly 87% seen once. Material for sequencing was PBMCs or T cells enriched from blood (not recorded which). The origin of the receptors is a woman younger than 35 who had recovered from COVID-19. Each CDR3 is given with its conserved first and last residue. The D gene is left open where the match is weak. Only part of the rows carry a size: once, few, many, or a class if the clone is expanded.

TRBJ2-3	TRBV9	TRBD2	-	TGTGCCAGCAGCCCCGGACTAGCGGGAGTAATGTTCACAGATACGCAGTATTTT	CASSPGLAGVMFTDTQYF
TRBJ2-1	TRBV7-8	TRBD2	-	TGTGCCAGCAGCCGAGGGACTAGCGGGAGAGTAGTGGGAGAGCAGTTCTTC	CASSRGTSGRVVGEQFF
TRBJ1-1	TRBV7-2	TRBD1	few	TGTGCCAGCAGCTTCAACCAGGGGGTCACTGAAGCTTTCTTT	CASSFNQGVTEAFF
TRBJ2-5	TRBV28	-	-	TGTGCCAGCAGTCCCCAGGGTTCGGAGACCCAGTACTTC	CASSPQGSETQYF
TRBJ2-5	TRBV4-1	-	-	TGCGCCAGCAGCCAAGAGGGCGAGACCCAGTACTTC	CASSQEGETQYF
TRBJ1-5	TRBV15	-	-	TGTGCCACCAGCAGAGATGCGCGCGACGGGGGGCCAGGTCAGCCCCAGCATTTT	CATSRDARDGGPGQPQHF
TRBJ2-1	TRBV28	-	-	TGTGCCAGCAGAACCACCTCTGCCAGGGGCCGCAATGAGCAGTTCTTC	CASRTTSARGRNEQFF
TRBJ1-2	TRBV30	-	few	TGTGCCTGGAGCGAACAGGGCGACTATGGCTACACCTTC	CAWSEQGDYGYTF
TRBJ2-7	TRBV6-5	TRBD2	-	TGTGCCAGCAGTTACCGGGAGGGAATACGGGAGCAGTACTTC	CASSYREGIREQYF
TRBJ1-6	TRBV7-2	TRBD1	-	TGTGCCAGCAGCTTAGTCAGGACAGGGCGGAATTCACCCCTCCACTTT	CASSLVRTGRNSPLHF
TRBJ1-1	TRBV7-6	-	-	TGTGCCAGCAGCTTAGATGGGAGGGGGGGGAACACTGAAGCTTTCTTT	CASSLDGRGGNTEAFF
TRBJ2-5	TRBV19	-	once	TGTGCCAGTAGTATCGATTGGGAGGAGACCCAGTACTTC	CASSIDWEETQYF
TRBJ1-4	TRBV5-5	TRBD1	-	TGTGCCAGCACCTTCCAGGGGGCTGGTGGTGAAAAACTGTTTTTT	CASTFQGAGGEKLFF
TRBJ1-3	TRBV28	-	-	TGTGCCAGCAGTTTACCGGCCCAGGGTCGCTATGGAAACACCATATATTTT	CASSLPAQGRYGNTIYF
TRBJ1-5	TRBV19	-	-	TGTGCCAGTAGTATGGGGCTTAGCAATCAGCCCCAGCATTTT	CASSMGLSNQPQHF
TRBJ2-5	TRBV7-3	-	-	TGTGCCAGCAGCTTAACCCCCACAGCTCAAGAGACCCAGTACTTC	CASSLTPTAQETQYF
TRBJ2-1	TRBV27	-	-	TGTGCCTCCGCGATCAATGAGCAGTTCTTC	CASAINEQFF
TRBJ1-4	TRBV5-6	TRBD1	-	TGTGCCAGCAGCTTGTATCAGGGGGTTGGGGAAAAACTGTTTTTT	CASSLYQGVGEKLFF
TRBJ1-3	TRBV4-3	-	-	TGCGCCAGCAGCCGAGGCTCTTTTGGGGCGGAAGGAAACACCATATATTTT	CASSRGSFGAEGNTIYF
TRBJ1-1	TRBV20-1	TRBD1	-	TGCAGTGCTAGTCACCCGGGGACAGGGGTCCCTGAAGCTTTCTTT	CSASHPGTGVPEAFF
TRBJ1-1	TRBV6-5	TRBD1	-	TGTGCCAGCAGTCCCCACAGGGGTCAGGCCTCTGAAGCTTTCTTT	CASSPHRGQASEAFF
TRBJ2-1	TRBV7-9	TRBD2	few	TGTGCCAGCAGCTTAGGGGTTAGCGGGGAATGGAATGAGCAGTTCTTC	CASSLGVSGEWNEQFF
TRBJ2-1	TRBV6-5	-	-	TGTGCCAGCTCCAAAGAAAACGGGTACAATGAGCAGTTCTTC	CASSKENGYNEQFF
TRBJ2-3	TRBV5-1	-	-	TGCGCCAGCACCACGATAGGGGCAGCAGATACGCAGTATTTT	CASTTIGAADTQYF
TRBJ2-2	TRBV7-3	TRBD1	-	TGTGCCAGCCGCCCTGGCTGGGACAGGGTTAGGGCCGGGGAGCTGTTTTTT	CASRPGWDRVRAGELFF
TRBJ1-2	TRBV19	-	-	TGTGCCAGTAGTATCACAGGGAATAGTGGCTACACCTTC	CASSITGNSGYTF
TRBJ2-2	TRBV10-3	TRBD1	-	TGTGCCATCAGTGAGACTTTCGGGGACAGGGGGCCCATGGGTACCGGGGAGCTGTTTTTT	CAISETFGDRGPMGTGELFF
TRBJ2-5	TRBV28	TRBD1	-	TGCGCCGTCATGGCCAGCAGGGGGCGGCAAGAGACCCAGTACTTC	CAVMASRGRQETQYF
TRBJ2-3	TRBV7-3	TRBD2	many	TGTGCCAGCAGCTTAATCGCTAGCGGGGGTATGAATACGCAGTATTTT	CASSLIASGGMNTQYF
TRBJ2-1	TRBV28	TRBD2	-	TGTGCCAGCAGTTCTCAGACTAGCGGGGAGAATGAGCAGTTCTTC	CASSSQTSGENEQFF
TRBJ1-1	TRBV4-2	-	few	TGTGCCAGCAGCCAAGCCAGGAACACTGAAGCTTTCTTT	CASSQARNTEAFF
TRBJ2-7	TRBV4-3	TRBD1	-	TGCGCCAGCAGCCTCGGGACAGGGGAGCCCTACGAGCAGTACTTC	CASSLGTGEPYEQYF
TRBJ1-5	TRBV7-8	TRBD1	-	TGTGCCAGCAGCGTAGCCGACAGGGGGATTAATCAGCCCCAGCATTTT	CASSVADRGINQPQHF
TRBJ1-4	TRBV5-4	TRBD1	-	TGTGCCAGCAGCTTAAAGACAGGGAATGAAAAACTGTTTTTT	CASSLKTGNEKLFF
TRBJ1-1	TRBV10-3	-	-	TGTGCCATCAGTGAACAGGGATGGCGGGGGGACACTGAAGCTTTCTTT	CAISEQGWRGDTEAFF
TRBJ1-3	TRBV6-2/TRBV6-3	-	few	TGTGCCAGCAGTTACTCGCGACTATGGACGATCTCTGGAAACACCATATATTTT	CASSYSRLWTISGNTIYF
TRBJ2-7	TRBV18	TRBD1	-	TGTGCCAGCTCAATGGGACAGGGAGGCGAGCAGTACTTC	CASSMGQGGEQYF
TRBJ1-1	TRBV30	-	-	TGTGCCTGGAGTGAACTCATGAACACTGAAGCTTTCTTT	CAWSELMNTEAFF
TRBJ2-1	TRBV9	-	-	TGTGCCAGCAGCGTCAGTAGTAGCCACAATGAGCAGTTCTTC	CASSVSSSHNEQFF
TRBJ1-3	TRBV7-2	-	-	TGTGCCAGCAGCGCTAGTCCTGGAAACACCATATATTTT	CASSASPGNTIYF
TRBJ2-3	TRBV27	TRBD1	-	TGTGCCAGCAGTATAGGGACAGGCGCAGATACGCAGTATTTT	CASSIGTGADTQYF
TRBJ2-5	TRBV19	TRBD2	-	TGTGCCAGTAGTATTTGGCCACTAGCGGGGGGGAATACCCAAGAGACCCAGTACTTC	CASSIWPLAGGNTQETQYF
TRBJ1-1	TRBV7-9	-	-	TGTGCCAGCAGCTTAGCCCTACCAGGGGCTGAAGCTTTCTTT	CASSLALPGAEAFF
TRBJ2-7	TRBV19	TRBD2	-	TGTGCCAGTAGTGGGAAATTAGCGGGGGGCTCCTACGAGCAGTACTTC	CASSGKLAGGSYEQYF
TRBJ2-1	TRBV5-6	TRBD2	-	TGTGCCAGCAGCTTTTCGGGGAGGGCTATGAACAATGAGCAGTTCTTC	CASSFSGRAMNNEQFF
TRBJ1-5	TRBV19	TRBD1	few	TGTGCCAGTAGTATTACCAAGAACAGGGGTAGCAATCAGCCCCAGCATTTT	CASSITKNRGSNQPQHF
TRBJ2-1	TRBV6-1	TRBD1	few	TGTGCCAGCAGTGAAGCGGGACAGCTCCAGCAGTTCTTC	CASSEAGQLQQFF
TRBJ2-7	TRBV29-1	TRBD2	once	TGCAGCGTCGCACCGGGACTAGCGCGTACCTACGAGCAGTACTTC	CSVAPGLARTYEQYF
TRBJ1-3	TRBV7-9	-	-	TGTGCCAGCAGCTCGGAATACTACAGGGTCTCGGGAAACACCATATATTTT	CASSSEYYRVSGNTIYF
TRBJ2-3	TRBV28	TRBD2	-	TGTGCCAGCAGATCGGGGGGAAGCACAGATACGCAGTATTTT	CASRSGGSTDTQYF
TRBJ2-5	TRBV9	TRBD2	-	TGTGCCAGCAGCACGGGACTAGCGGATCAAGAGACCCAGTACTTC	CASSTGLADQETQYF